Each of the 6 T cell receptor beta chains below was sequenced from the same sample in a study of T cell responses to AZD1222 COVID-19 vaccine. TCRdb's copy holds only in-frame clones and misses some; the assay was immunoSEQ multiplex PCR. The profile covers roughly 200,000 clones, with 80% to 95% appearing a single time and 0.8% to 1.3% taken by the ten largest. The sequenced sample was peripheral blood, obtained 28 days after the second dose of the MenACWY control vaccine. Every receptor here comes from an adult who received the MenACWY meningococcal vaccine as a control.

The V and J genes are TRBV7-2 and TRBJ1-1; the match to TRBD1 covers 7 bases. The CDR3 covers 14 residues. The J segment lost 5 bases and the V segment lost 5 bases, leaving 8 bases of the junction unmatched. Germline V gives CDR1 SGHTA, CDR2 FQGNSA. CDR3 sequence reads: CASSRGQGGTEAFF. The CDR3 bases are TGTGCCAGCAGCAGGGGGCAGGGAGGAACTGAAGCTTTCTTT.

The rearrangement links TRBV19 to TRBJ1-2, with TRBD1 matching 7 bases. CDR1 and CDR2 (germline): LNHDA, SQIVND (reference sequence). The ends lost 7 bases at V and 4 bases at J; junction bases unmatched: 3. The CDR3 contains 12 residues. The CDR3 DNA follows: TGTGCCAGTACCTCAGGGGGCTATGGCTACACCTTC. This encodes CASTSGGYGYTF. The full variable domain, rest sourced from reference TRBV19 and TRBJ1-2, is DGGITQSPKYLFRKEGQNVTLSCEQNLNHDAMYWYRQDPGQGLRLIYYSQIVNDFQKGDIAEGYSVSREKKESFPLTVTSAQKNPTAFYLCASTSGGYGYTFGSGTRLTVV.

The chain has TRBV11-2 and TRBJ1-3; weak D call: TRBD1 (5 bases). Germline V gene sequence: CDR1 SGHAT, CDR2 FQNNGV. The CDR3 extends over 14 amino acids. V was shortened by 6 bases and J by 4 bases, with 13 bases between the two germline ends. DNA of the CDR3: TGTGCCAGCAGGGTCGGGACGGGGGGAAACACCATATATTTT. This encodes CASRVGTGGNTIYF.

V gene TRBV30 combines with J gene TRBJ1-2; D ambiguous. Trimming took off 1 base at V and 1 base at J, with 1 base between the two ends. The germline CDR1 and CDR2 sequences are GTSNPN and SVGIG (reference sequence). The CDR3 is 11 amino acids. In nucleotides, the CDR3 is TGTGCCTGGAGTGGTAACTATGGCTACACCTTC. Its protein is CAWSGNYGYTF. The whole variable domain, remainder taken from reference TRBV30 and TRBJ1-2, is SQTIHQWPATLVQPVGSPLSLECTVEGTSNPNLYWYRQAAGRGLQLLFYSVGIGQISSEVPQNLSASRPQDRQFILSSKKLLLSDSGFYLCAWSGNYGYTFGSGTRLTVV.

V usage is TRBV28 and J usage is TRBJ1-3, with a weak D call TRBD1 (6 bases). Between the trimmed V and J ends, which lost 6 bases and 1 base, there was a span of 10 bases. CDR3 length: 14 amino acids. In germline, CDR1 is MDHEN, CDR2 SYDVKM. CDR3 loop: CASSTGHSGNTIYF. The CDR3 nucleotides read TGTGCCAGCAGCACAGGGCATTCTGGAAACACCATATATTTT.

The chain uses TRBV6-5 and TRBJ1-5; D may be TRBD1 (5 bases). Germline V CDR1 and CDR2: MNHEY, SVGAGI. The V and J ends lost 6 bases and 0 bases respectively, with 9 bases between them. The CDR3 contains 14 residues. The CDR3 nucleotides read TGTGCCAGCAGAAACAGGTATAGCAATCAGCCCCAGCATTTT. Amino acid sequence: CASRNRYSNQPQHF.